The 8 T cell receptor beta chains below were found in one sample sequenced in a study of blood T cell repertoires in COVID-19. The assay was immunoSEQ multiplex PCR, and TCRdb's table has in-frame clones only and misses some. This table holds 220,000 or so clones, around 84% found once. The sequenced sample was peripheral blood. These receptors were collected from a man aged 25-40 years with active or convalescent COVID-19.

The chain couples TRBV6-2 or TRBV6-3 to TRBJ2-3; D uncertain. The germline V and J ends were trimmed by 1 base and 5 bases, with 7 bases remaining between them. The CDR3 contains 13 residues. Per germline, CDR1 MNHEY and CDR2 SVGEGT. In DNA form, the CDR3 reads TGTGCCAGCAGTTACTTCAGAGGAGATACGCAGTATTTT. It translates to CASSYFRGDTQYF.

This clone came up a few times. The chain employs TRBV6-6 and TRBJ1-1; D is possibly TRBD1 (6 bases). CDR3 size: 14 residues. Trimming left V 5 bases short and J 8 bases short, with 18 bases between. Germline CDR1 is MNHNY and CDR2 is SVGAGI (reference sequence). CDR3 DNA: TGTGCCAGCAGTACCCGGGACACAAGGGGAGAAGCTTTCTTT. This translates into CASSTRDTRGEAFF.

V usage is TRBV5-1 and J usage is TRBJ1-3; TRBD1 aligns across 7 bases. The J segment lost 6 bases and the V segment lost 4 bases, leaving 10 bases of the junction unmatched. Germline V gene sequence: CDR1 SGHRS, CDR2 YFSETQ. The CDR3 has 15 amino acids. The DNA of the CDR3 is TGCGCCAGCAGCCCCCTTCCCGGGACAGAAAACACCATATATTTT. Its translation: CASSPLPGTENTIYF.

CDR3 sequence (DNA): TGTGCCAGCAGTGAAGGGCTAGCGGGGGGAAATGAGCAGTTCTTC. Translation gives CASSEGLAGGNEQFF. The rearrangement uses TRBV2 and TRBJ2-1; 11 positions match TRBD2. CDR1 is SNHLY, CDR2 FYNNEI, per germline. The CDR3 consists of 15 residues. The J segment lost 7 bases and the V segment lost 1 base, leaving 3 bases of the junction unmatched.

This clone was picked up one time. The V call is TRBV30, the J call TRBJ2-7; 7 bases map to TRBD2. Trimming took 0 bases from V and 4 from J; bases not matched to a gene: 12. CDR1 and CDR2 from the germline V gene are GTSNPN and SVGIG (reference sequence). This CDR3 has 16 amino acids. DNA of the CDR3: TGTGCCTGGAGTGTGAATCGATGGGAGGGAGGGTACGAGCAGTACTTC. Residues: CAWSVNRWEGGYEQYF.

The chain links TRBV3-1 (or the pseudogene TRBV3-2) to TRBJ2-7; 8 bases map to TRBD1. The germline gives CDR1 LGHDT, CDR2 YNNKEL (reference sequence). This CDR3 is 14 amino acids long. V was clipped by 4 bases and J by 2 bases; unmatched bases: 4. As DNA, the CDR3 is TGTGCCAGCAGCCGAGGGACAGGAGCCTACGAGCAGTACTTC. Its protein product is CASSRGTGAYEQYF.

The gene calls are TRBV11-2 and TRBJ2-1; 8 positions match TRBD2. CDR1 and CDR2 (germline): SGHAT, FQNNGV. CDR3 size: 17 residues. The V segment lost 0 bases and the J segment 8 bases; nucleotides outside the gene matches: 12. CDR3 sequence: CASSLDPGTRNFDEQFF. DNA of the CDR3: TGTGCCAGCAGCTTAGATCCCGGGACTAGGAATTTCGATGAGCAGTTCTTC. Based on the CDR3 plus reference TRBV11-2 and TRBJ2-1, the full variable domain is EAGVAQSPRYKIIEKRQSVAFWCNPISGHATLYWYQQILGQGPKLLIQFQNNGVVDDSQLPKDRFSAERLKGVDSTLKIQPAKLEDSAVYLCASSLDPGTRNFDEQFFGPGTRLTVL.

This clone was picked up a small number of times. J is TRBJ1-6 and V is TRBV18; TRBD1 aligns across 7 bases. The CDR3 is 14 amino acids. With V trimmed by 4 bases and J by 7 bases, 4 bases remained unmatched. CDR1 is KGHSH, CDR2 LQKENI, per germline. CDR3: CASSRQGGNSPLHF. The CDR3, as DNA: TGTGCCAGCTCACGACAGGGTGGGAATTCACCCCTCCACTTT. The full variable domain, with the rest looked up from reference TRBV18 and TRBJ1-6, is NAGVMQNPRHLVRRRGQEARLRCSPMKGHSHVYWYRQLPEEGLKFMVYLQKENIIDESGMPKERFSAEFPKEGPSILRIQQVVRGDSAAYFCASSRQGGNSPLHFGNGTRLTVT.